What follows are 32 T cell receptor beta chains derived from one specimen sequenced in a study of identical twins (dated by TCRdb to 2016 to 2018). Libraries were built with 5' RACE. The listed sequencing device is Illumina HiSeq 2000. TCRdb redid the processing of the public reads, applying fastp at Q25 and MiXCR, and retained in-frame beta chains. Merged by CDR3 protein, the rows form single entries marked with the most common genes and DNA. For this sample there are about 690,000 distinct CDR3 sequences; over 5% appear just once. The top ten hold 1.5% to 2% of the sample. Sequenced: naive T cells sorted from blood. The sample's cell subset or site, from its label and the paper: cells isolated with a human naive T-cell isolation kit. All receptors derive from a man in his late teens or twenties in good health.

V gene TRBV5-1 combines with J gene TRBJ1-1; D is unresolved. Germline V gives CDR1 SGHRS, CDR2 YFSETQ. The CDR3 is 13 amino acids. V shed 0 bases and J shed 4 bases, with 7 bases lying between them. The CDR3 region has the DNA TGCGCCAGCAGCTTGGACGTCCGCACTGAAGCTTTCTTT. Protein sequence: CASSLDVRTEAFF.

The genes are TRBV29-1 and TRBJ2-1; 8 bases fit TRBD1. The V gene end was trimmed by 6 bases and the J gene end by 0 bases; junction bases not matched to a gene: 4. This CDR3 has 14 amino acids. CDR1 SQVTM and CDR2 ANQGSEA come from the germline V gene. CDR3 protein: CSVDRGISYNEQFF. Here the CDR3 DNA reads TGCAGCGTAGACAGGGGAATCTCCTACAATGAGCAGTTCTTC.

The CDR3 region is CASSLLAGVEETQYF. CDR3 bases: TGTGCCAGCAGTTTACTAGCGGGAGTAGAAGAGACCCAGTACTTC. This rearrangement joins TRBV27 to TRBJ2-5, with 10 bases matching TRBD2. Germline-derived CDR1 and CDR2 are MNHEY and SMNVEV (reference sequence). CDR3 length: 15 amino acids. With 2 bases clipped from V and 3 bases from J, the junction kept 3 bases outside the gene matches.

V and J are TRBV28 and TRBJ1-5; no clear D. CDR1 MDHEN and CDR2 SYDVKM come from the germline V gene. V was trimmed by 8 bases and J by 9 bases, leaving 11 bases between them. The CDR3 is made up of 11 amino acids. The CDR3 DNA reads TGTGCCAGCGCCCCCTGGGGGCCCCAGCATTTT. Its protein is CASAPWGPQHF.

This clonotype was observed a few times. V and J are TRBV29-1 and TRBJ2-5; D is possibly TRBD1 (7 bases). The CDR3 totals 14 residues. Trimming shortened V by 6 bases and J by 5 bases, and 19 bases separated the two germline ends. Germline CDR1 SQVTM, CDR2 ANQGSEA. In nucleotides, the CDR3 is TGCAGCGTGAACCTCAGGGGGAGGATGGAGACCCAGTACTTC. Protein: CSVNLRGRMETQYF.

The table lists this clonotype with many counts. The chain is built from TRBV6-5 and TRBJ2-5; the D gene is possibly TRBD2 (5 bases). CDR3 length equals 15 residues. The germline CDR1 and CDR2 sequences are MNHEY and SVGAGI. V was pared by 8 bases and J by 4 bases, with 20 bases between. CDR3 coding DNA: TGTGCCAGCGTTAATAGCGACCGTTGGGGAGAGACCCAGTACTTC. Protein sequence: CASVNSDRWGETQYF.

The sample holds a few counts of this clonotype. The genes are TRBV3-1 and TRBJ2-3; maybe TRBD2 (6 bases). The CDR3 loop spans 16 amino acids. Germline V CDR1 and CDR2: LGHDT, YNNKEL (reference sequence). Trimming took off 0 bases at V and 0 bases at J, with 10 bases between the two ends. The CDR3 here is CASSQDLGRSTDTQYF. In DNA form, the CDR3 reads TGTGCCAGCAGCCAAGATCTTGGGAGGAGCACAGATACGCAGTATTTT.

In this sample, this clonotype turned up many times. J is TRBJ2-1 and V is TRBV7-3; 9 nucleotides align to TRBD2. This CDR3 spans 19 amino acids. Germline CDR1 is SGHTA and CDR2 is FQGTGA. V shed 4 bases and J 3 bases; nucleotides not matched to a gene: 16. In DNA form, the CDR3 reads TGTGCCAGCAGCTCCCAAATCGGGACTAGCCAGCGGCTCTACAATGAGCAGTTCTTC. Translation gives CASSSQIGTSQRLYNEQFF.

This clonotype was picked up many times. The chain couples TRBV7-9 to TRBJ1-4; D ambiguous. V lost 2 bases and J 8 bases, leaving 6 bases between the germline ends. Germline CDR1 is SEHNR and CDR2 is FQNEAQ (reference sequence). CDR3 length: 12 amino acids. The CDR3 region has the DNA TGTGCCAGCAGCTTACCGGGGGAAAAACTGTTTTTT. Translated: CASSLPGEKLFF.

This clonotype was seen ten or more times. Relative to the germline gene, one junction end is altered; a read error may explain this. The rearrangement links TRBV7-3 to TRBJ2-3, with 8 positions matching TRBD2. CDR1 is SGHTA, CDR2 FQGTGA, per germline. The CDR3 extends over 15 amino acids. The CDR3, as DNA: TGTGCCAGCAGTTTAAGTAGCGGGACCACAGATACGCAGTATTTT. Its translation: CASSLSSGTTDTQYF.

The chain links TRBV11-2 to TRBJ2-7, with no clear D. This CDR3 has 12 amino acids. V lost 6 bases, J lost 3 bases, and 9 bases lay in between. CDR1 and CDR2 (germline): SGHAT, FQNNGV. CDR3 sequence: CASRAPGYEQYF. In nucleotides, the CDR3 is TGTGCCAGCAGGGCACCGGGCTACGAGCAGTACTTC. The variable domain in full, completed from reference TRBV11-2 and TRBJ2-7, reads EAGVAQSPRYKIIEKRQSVAFWCNPISGHATLYWYQQILGQGPKLLIQFQNNGVVDDSQLPKDRFSAERLKGVDSTLKIQPAKLEDSAVYLCASRAPGYEQYFGPGTRLTVT.

This clonotype was seen at least ten times. The chain carries TRBV20-1 and TRBJ2-7; 14 bases match TRBD2. This CDR3 comprises 16 residues. Trimming at V came to 6 bases and at J to 2 bases, leaving 9 bases not matched to a gene. Germline V gives CDR1 DFQATT, CDR2 SNEGSKA (reference sequence). The CDR3 protein is CSASGTSGSTPYEQYF. The CDR3 coding sequence is TGCAGTGCCTCCGGGACTAGCGGGAGTACGCCCTACGAGCAGTACTTC.

The chain recombines TRBV19 with TRBJ2-3; maybe TRBD1 (5 bases). The CDR3 covers 14 residues. The V and J ends lost 4 bases and 4 bases respectively, with 12 bases between them. In germline, CDR1 is LNHDA, CDR2 SQIVND (reference sequence). The CDR3 DNA sequence: TGTGCCAGTAGTAACAGGATGGGGTCAGATACGCAGTATTTT. Its translation: CASSNRMGSDTQYF.

This clonotype has a count of ten or more. This chain joins TRBV12-3 or TRBV12-4 and TRBJ2-5; 7 bases fit TRBD2. CDR3 length: 16 amino acids. The V segment lost 3 bases and the J segment 8 bases; nucleotides outside the gene matches: 15. DNA of the CDR3: TGTGCCAGCAGTTTCGTACCGGCGGGAGAAGGCGATACCCAGTACTTC. Its translation is CASSFVPAGEGDTQYF.

This clonotype was seen only a few times. The chain combines TRBV14 with TRBJ2-3, with TRBD2 identical over 9 bases. CDR1 SGHDN and CDR2 FVKESK come from the germline V gene. The CDR3 is 16 residues long. The V gene end was trimmed by 4 bases and the J gene end by 4 bases; junction bases not matched to a gene: 9. The CDR3 nucleotides are TGTGCCAGCAGCCTCGACTTAGCGGGAGAGGCAGATACGCAGTATTTT. It encodes CASSLDLAGEADTQYF. Full variable domain (missing parts from reference TRBV14 and TRBJ2-3): EAGVTQFPSHSVIEKGQTVTLRCDPISGHDNLYWYRRVMGKEIKFLLHFVKESKQDESGMPNNRFLAERTGGTYSTLKVQPAELEDSGVYFCASSLDLAGEADTQYFGPGTRLTVL.

Ten or more counts support this clonotype. The rearrangement uses TRBV7-9 and TRBJ2-6; the match to TRBD1 covers 9 bases. V lost 11 bases and J lost 1; bases outside the gene matches: 9. The CDR3 length is 16 residues. Germline loops: CDR1 SEHNR, CDR2 FQNEAQ (reference sequence). The CDR3 coding sequence is TGTGCCTATCCTGGACAGGGGACTTCTGGGGCCAACGTCCTGACTTTC. This encodes CAYPGQGTSGANVLTF.

J is TRBJ2-6 and V is TRBV5-1; no clear D. Between the trimmed V and J ends, which lost 1 base and 0 bases, there was a span of 8 bases. Germline CDR1 and CDR2: SGHRS and YFSETQ. This CDR3 is built from 16 residues. CDR3 protein: CASSLPEVSGANVLTF. In DNA form, the CDR3 reads TGCGCCAGCAGCTTGCCAGAGGTCTCTGGGGCCAACGTCCTGACTTTC.

The genes are TRBV11-2 and TRBJ1-5, with D possibly being TRBD1 (6 bases). Germline V gene lookup returns CDR1 SGHAT and CDR2 FQNNGV. This CDR3 is built from 13 residues. Trimming took 5 bases from V and 4 from J, leaving 9 bases between them. The CDR3 DNA reads TGTGCCAGCAGCATCACAGGGAATCAGCCCCAGCATTTT. It translates to CASSITGNQPQHF.

CDR3 DNA: TGTGCCAGCAGCCCATTAGCGGGGCTTAGCTCCTACAATGAGCAGTTCTTC. It specifies CASSPLAGLSSYNEQFF. The V and J genes are TRBV4-2 and TRBJ2-1, with TRBD2 identical over 8 bases. There are 17 residues in the CDR3. CDR1 is LGHNA and CDR2 is YNFKEQ in the germline V gene. After removal of 4 bases from V and 0 bases from J, the junction contained 8 bases not matched to a gene.

This clonotype came up a few times. The gene calls are TRBV6-1 and TRBJ2-3; D might be TRBD2 (5 bases). Trimming cost V 6 bases and J 6 bases, with 22 bases left between them. CDR1 is MNHNS and CDR2 is SASEGT in the germline V gene. There are 16 residues in the CDR3. CDR3 sequence: CASRARRTLMGDTQYF. CDR3 in DNA: TGTGCCAGCAGGGCCCGGAGGACTCTCATGGGGGATACGCAGTATTTT.

There are a few counts of this clonotype. The chain has TRBV24-1 and TRBJ2-7; the match to TRBD1 covers 7 bases. The V gene end was trimmed by 1 base and the J gene end by 5 bases; junction bases not matched to a gene: 4. Germline CDR1 KGHDR, CDR2 SFDVKD. This CDR3 region has 14 residues. The chain's CDR3 is CATSDFRQGDEQYF. In DNA, the CDR3 is TGTGCCACCAGTGATTTTCGGCAGGGGGACGAGCAGTACTTC.

This clonotype was counted many times. V and J are TRBV29-1 and TRBJ2-2; maybe TRBD1 (6 bases). This CDR3 region has 14 residues. Germline assignment: CDR1 SQVTM and CDR2 ANQGSEA. V was clipped by 4 bases and J by 0 bases, with 9 bases between them. The CDR3 here is CSVGDRSNTGELFF. The CDR3 DNA is TGCAGCGTTGGTGACAGGTCGAACACCGGGGAGCTGTTTTTT.

This clonotype came up many times. The chain uses TRBV4-2 and TRBJ2-7; TRBD2 matches at 7 bases. This CDR3 has 15 residues. The germline gives CDR1 LGHNA, CDR2 YNFKEQ. V was clipped by 4 bases and J by 4 bases; unmatched bases: 10. This CDR3 is CASSPSGGSGYEQYF. The CDR3 nucleotides are TGTGCCAGCAGCCCATCCGGCGGGAGTGGTTACGAGCAGTACTTC.

CDR3: CASTVRDTQYF. The CDR3 nucleotides are TGTGCCAGCACAGTTAGAGATACGCAGTATTTT. The V gene is TRBV6-6, the J gene TRBJ2-3, with D unresolved. This CDR3 contains 11 residues. Germline values: CDR1 MNHNY, CDR2 SVGAGI (reference sequence). Trimming removed 7 bases at V and 5 bases at J, with 7 bases between.

This clonotype has ten or more counts. The V gene is TRBV12-3 or TRBV12-4, the J gene TRBJ2-3; 9 nucleotides align to TRBD2. The V and J ends lost 3 bases and 5 bases, in that order; junction bases with no gene match: 9. The length of the CDR3 is 16 residues. The CDR3 loop reads CASSFLAGGPGDTQYF. The CDR3 DNA sequence: TGTGCCAGCAGTTTCCTTGCGGGAGGGCCTGGAGATACGCAGTATTTT.

This clonotype was seen many times. V is TRBV29-1 and J is TRBJ2-1; TRBD1 matches at 7 bases. The CDR3 sequence is 15 residues long. The V and J ends lost 8 bases and 8 bases, in that order; junction bases with no gene match: 18. CDR1 SQVTM and CDR2 ANQGSEA come from the germline V gene. The CDR3 spells CSIAGAAGGWDEQFF. The CDR3 nucleotides are TGCAGCATCGCCGGGGCGGCAGGGGGTTGGGATGAGCAGTTCTTC.

The rearrangement links TRBV4-1 to TRBJ2-5; D gene ambiguous. V lost 3 bases and J 5 bases, leaving 16 bases between the germline ends. CDR1 and CDR2 (germline): MGHRA, YSYEKL. The CDR3 extends over 15 amino acids. For the CDR3, the DNA is TGCGCCAGCAGCCATCTCTCAGCGCTGGGGGAGACCCAGTACTTC. Amino acids: CASSHLSALGETQYF.

This clonotype was seen many times. The V and J genes are TRBV7-2 and TRBJ2-3; D gene ambiguous. V shed 5 bases and J shed 10 bases, with 16 bases lying between them. Germline V lookup: CDR1 SGHTA, CDR2 FQGNSA. The CDR3 has 13 amino acids. The CDR3 reads CASSPHPIPPQYF. CDR3 DNA sequence: TGTGCCAGCAGCCCGCACCCCATCCCTCCGCAGTATTTT.

This clonotype has just a few counts. The chain recombines TRBV20-1 with TRBJ1-2; TRBD1 might be the D (6 bases). Germline values: CDR1 DFQATT, CDR2 SNEGSKA (reference sequence). The V and J ends lost 3 bases and 3 bases respectively, with 20 bases between them. CDR3 size: 16 residues. The CDR3 reads CSARATGRAGDYGYTF. The CDR3 region has the DNA TGCAGTGCTAGGGCCACAGGGAGGGCAGGGGACTATGGCTACACCTTC.

This clonotype was observed at least ten times. This sequence joins TRBV20-1 and TRBJ1-2, with D perhaps matching TRBD1 (5 bases). The V gene's germline CDR1 is DFQATT and CDR2 SNEGSKA (reference sequence). There are 13 residues in the CDR3. Trimming took 5 bases from V and 0 from J, leaving 10 bases between them. The CDR3 loop reads CSAPDRPNYGYTF. CDR3 DNA: TGCAGTGCTCCCGACAGACCTAACTATGGCTACACCTTC.

This rearrangement joins TRBV12-3 or TRBV12-4 to TRBJ2-1; D is perhaps TRBD2 (6 bases). Trimming removed 7 bases from V and 1 base from J, with 14 bases in between. This CDR3 region has 15 residues. The CDR3 region is CASTISGGSYNEQFF. The DNA for the CDR3 is TGTGCCAGCACCATATCCGGGGGATCCTACAATGAGCAGTTCTTC.

This clonotype was seen ten or more times. The V call is TRBV29-1, the J call TRBJ2-3, with D tentatively TRBD2 (5 bases). Germline loops: CDR1 SQVTM, CDR2 ANQGSEA. Trimming took 6 bases from V and 0 from J, leaving 10 bases between them. CDR3 length equals 13 residues. The CDR3 bases are TGCAGCGTCTCATTAGCGAGCACAGATACGCAGTATTTT. Its translation is CSVSLASTDTQYF.